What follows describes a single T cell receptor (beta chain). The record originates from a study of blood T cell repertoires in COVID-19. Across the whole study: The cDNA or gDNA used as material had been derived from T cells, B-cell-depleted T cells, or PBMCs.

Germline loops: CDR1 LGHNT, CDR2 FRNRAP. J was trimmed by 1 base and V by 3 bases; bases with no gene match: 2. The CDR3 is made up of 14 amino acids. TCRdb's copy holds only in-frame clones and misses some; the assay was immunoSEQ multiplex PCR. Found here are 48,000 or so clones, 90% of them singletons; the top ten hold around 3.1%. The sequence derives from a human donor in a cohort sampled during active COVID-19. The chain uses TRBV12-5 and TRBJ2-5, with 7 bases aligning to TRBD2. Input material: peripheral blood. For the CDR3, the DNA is TGTGCTAGTGGTTTAGGACTAGTCCAAGAGACCCAGTACTTC. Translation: CASGLGLVQETQYF.